The 19 T cell receptor beta chains below all came from one sample that was sequenced in a study of T cells and Merkel cell carcinoma outcomes. TCRdb's copy holds only in-frame clones and misses some; the assay was immunoSEQ multiplex PCR. The sample holds 9,000 to 15,000 clones, around 95% seen once. Input material: tumor tissue from Merkel cell carcinoma. Source of these receptors: a human donor with Merkel cell carcinoma.

On this clone itself: One end of the junction varies from germline; a read error may be responsible. The same CDR3 can be traced to other DNA sequences in this sample. V is TRBV4-3 and J is TRBJ2-3; TRBD2 aligns across 9 bases. This CDR3 has 17 amino acids. Germline assignment: CDR1 LGHNA and CDR2 YSLEER. The CDR3 DNA follows: TGCGCCAGTAGCCAAGATCTGCCTAGCGGGACCGAGGATACGCAGTATTTT. Its translation is CASSQDLPSGTEDTQYF.

Here the CDR3 reads CASSVGTSNEKLFF. As DNA, the CDR3 is TGTGCCAGCAGCGTAGGGACCTCAAATGAAAAACTGTTTTTT. The chain is built from TRBV9 and TRBJ1-4; D ambiguous. The CDR3 consists of 14 residues. Deletions cut 0 bases from V and 5 bases from J, with 8 bases between. Per germline, CDR1 SGDLS and CDR2 YYNGEE.

The V call is TRBV28, the J call TRBJ1-4; D gene uncertain. This CDR3 comprises 17 residues. Germline CDR1 and CDR2: MDHEN and SYDVKM. V was clipped by 4 bases and J by 6 bases, with 21 bases between them. The CDR3 spells CASSSTGWAFLDEKLFF. DNA for the CDR3: TGTGCCAGCAGTTCTACGGGGTGGGCGTTCCTGGATGAAAAACTGTTTTTT. Using reference TRBV28 and TRBJ1-4 for the parts outside the CDR3, the full variable domain is DVKVTQSSRYLVKRTGEKVFLECVQDMDHENMFWYRQDPGLGLRLIYFSYDVKMKEKGDIPEGYSVSREKKERFSLILESASTNQTSMYLCASSSTGWAFLDEKLFFGSGTQLSVL.

The chain uses TRBV6-1 and TRBJ2-5; 8 bases line up with TRBD1. The J segment lost 5 bases and the V segment lost 7 bases, leaving 6 bases of the junction unmatched. Germline CDR1 MNHNS, CDR2 SASEGT. CDR3 length: 13 residues. CDR3 sequence (DNA): TGTGCCAGCAAGGCAGGGGGCTTGGAGACCCAGTACTTC. Translated, it gives CASKAGGLETQYF.

In this sample, this clone turned up once. This sequence joins TRBV6-5 and TRBJ2-1; 10 bases align to TRBD2. The CDR3 is made up of 13 amino acids. Germline V CDR1 and CDR2: MNHEY, SVGAGI. J gave up 6 bases and V 6 bases, and 2 bases lay outside the gene matches. The CDR3 sequence: CASRPSGSNEQFF. In nucleotides, the CDR3 is TGTGCCAGCAGACCTAGCGGGAGCAATGAGCAGTTCTTC.

This chain links TRBV6-1 with TRBJ2-5; TRBD1 aligns across 9 bases. Germline CDR1 reads MNHNS; CDR2 reads SASEGT. The CDR3 is 15 amino acids. The J segment lost 4 bases and the V segment lost 5 bases, leaving 8 bases of the junction unmatched. CDR3 DNA sequence: TGTGCCAGCAGTCGGGACAGGGCGAAGGGAGAGACCCAGTACTTC. Protein sequence: CASSRDRAKGETQYF.

To note about this clone: A junction end diverges from the germline sequence, so it may reflect a read error. The V call is TRBV5-1, the J call TRBJ1-5; D unclear. Germline CDR1 SGHRS, CDR2 YFSETQ. The CDR3 is 14 amino acids. The CDR3 sequence is CASSLGGRNQPQHF. The CDR3 DNA follows: TGCGCCAGCAGTTTGGGAGGGCGCAATCAGCCCCAGCATTTT.

The V call is TRBV10-3, the J call TRBJ2-1; 9 bases align to TRBD2. The CDR3 loop spans 15 amino acids. In germline, CDR1 is ENHRY, CDR2 SYGVKD. Trimming cost V 3 bases and J 6 bases; bases outside gene matches: 6. CDR3 nucleotides: TGTGCCATCAGTGAAGGACTAGCGAGACGCAATGAGCAGTTCTTC. As protein: CAISEGLARRNEQFF.

The sample holds a few counts of this clone. This sequence joins TRBV6-5 and TRBJ1-2; TRBD1 matches at 8 bases. Germline V gene lookup returns CDR1 MNHEY and CDR2 SVGAGI. The V segment lost 10 bases and the J segment 7 bases; nucleotides outside the gene matches: 8. The CDR3 extends over 12 amino acids. The CDR3 here is CATFRGLGGYTF. DNA of the CDR3: TGTGCCACCTTCAGGGGGCTCGGTGGCTACACCTTC.

The chain combines TRBV18 with TRBJ1-2; 7 bases line up with TRBD1. Losses at the gene ends were 3 bases for V and 2 bases for J; bases not matched to a gene: 9. Looked up from germline, CDR1 is KGHSH and CDR2 is LQKENI. This CDR3 spans 16 amino acids. The CDR3 DNA sequence: TGTGCCAGCTCACCCCCGGGCAGGGGGACCAACTATGGCTACACCTTC. Protein: CASSPPGRGTNYGYTF.

The chain is built from TRBV2 and TRBJ2-5; a weak D match, TRBD2 (5 bases). V was shortened by 4 bases and J by 2 bases, with 8 bases between the two germline ends. This CDR3 has 13 residues. Germline V lookup: CDR1 SNHLY, CDR2 FYNNEI. DNA of the CDR3: TGTGCCAGCAGTGTCCGGGGTCAAGAGACCCAGTACTTC. Translated: CASSVRGQETQYF.

This chain joins TRBV10-3 and TRBJ2-2; perhaps TRBD1 as D (5 bases). The V end lost 3 bases, the J end lost 4 bases, and 6 bases lay between the germline ends. Germline V gene sequence: CDR1 ENHRY, CDR2 SYGVKD. This CDR3 has 13 amino acids. In DNA form, the CDR3 reads TGTGCCATCAGTGAAACAGGCACCGGGGAGCTGTTTTTT. Translation: CAISETGTGELFF.

This chain connects TRBV9 to TRBJ2-2; D remains unclear. The CDR3 totals 15 residues. CDR1 and CDR2 from the germline V gene are SGDLS and YYNGEE. V was cut by 1 base and J by 1 base, with 8 bases left in between. The CDR3 DNA sequence: TGTGCCAGCAGCGTATCCAGGATGAACACCGGGGAGCTGTTTTTT. This translates into CASSVSRMNTGELFF.

This chain connects TRBV4-3 to TRBJ1-1; D remains unclear. Trimming left V 4 bases short and J 1 base short, with 4 bases between. CDR1 is LGHNA and CDR2 is YSLEER in the germline V gene. There are 12 residues in the CDR3. Here the CDR3 DNA reads TGCGCCAGCAGCCTCGGGAACACTGAAGCTTTCTTT. Translated: CASSLGNTEAFF.

The V gene is TRBV29-1, the J gene TRBJ2-7; 7 bases are shared with TRBD2. The CDR3 covers 12 residues. The germline gives CDR1 SQVTM, CDR2 ANQGSEA. V gave up 7 bases and J gave up 0 bases; unmatched junction bases: 3. Here the CDR3 DNA reads TGCAGCGCTACTAGCGACTCCTACGAGCAGTACTTC. It codes for CSATSDSYEQYF.

This chain uses TRBV5-5 with TRBJ1-2; D not resolved. This CDR3 is built from 14 residues. V shed 3 bases and J shed 5 bases, with 14 bases lying between them. Germline V lookup: CDR1 SGHKS, CDR2 YYEKEE (reference sequence). This CDR3 is CASSSREGGYGYTF. CDR3 DNA sequence: TGTGCCAGCAGCTCCCGGGAAGGAGGGTATGGCTACACCTTC.

The CDR3 reads CSVESSWSSGANVLTF. The CDR3 DNA is TGCAGCGTTGAAAGCTCTTGGAGTTCTGGGGCCAACGTCCTGACTTTC. The V gene is TRBV29-1, the J gene TRBJ2-6, with D unresolved. The germline V gene encodes CDR1 SQVTM and CDR2 ANQGSEA. Trimming removed 2 bases from V and 1 base from J, with 12 bases in between. This CDR3 spans 16 amino acids. The entire variable domain, with the rest obtained from reference TRBV29-1 and TRBJ2-6, is as follows: SAVISQKPSRDICQRGTSLTIQCQVDSQVTMMFWYRQQPGQSLTLIATANQGSEATYESGFVIDKFPISRPNLTFSTLTVSNMSPEDSSIYLCSVESSWSSGANVLTFGAGSRLTVL.

This clone showed up just once. The chain uses TRBV5-1 and TRBJ2-1; TRBD2 agrees at 8 bases. The junction had 9 bases not matched to a gene; V was cut back by 0 bases and J by 7 bases. The CDR3 is 16 residues long. Looked up from germline, CDR1 is SGHRS and CDR2 is YFSETQ. The CDR3 sequence: CASSLGSSGSGNEQFF. DNA for the CDR3: TGCGCCAGCAGCTTGGGTAGCAGCGGGAGTGGTAATGAGCAGTTCTTC.

The V call is TRBV28, the J call TRBJ1-2, with D hard to call. V was trimmed by 6 bases and J by 1 base, leaving 15 bases between them. Germline lookup yields CDR1 MDHEN and CDR2 SYDVKM. The CDR3 consists of 15 residues. In DNA, the CDR3 is TGTGCCAGCAGAGCCCTAGGACGGGTTAACTATGGCTACACCTTC. Translated, it gives CASRALGRVNYGYTF.